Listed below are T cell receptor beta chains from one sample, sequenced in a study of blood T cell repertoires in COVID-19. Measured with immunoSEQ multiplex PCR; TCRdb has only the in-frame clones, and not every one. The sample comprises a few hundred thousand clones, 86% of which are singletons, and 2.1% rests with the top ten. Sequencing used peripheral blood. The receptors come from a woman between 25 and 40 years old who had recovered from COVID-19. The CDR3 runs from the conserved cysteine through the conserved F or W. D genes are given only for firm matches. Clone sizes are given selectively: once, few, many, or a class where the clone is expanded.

CDR3nt: TGTGCCAGCAGCTTGGGGGGGGAGGGCCGCTACGAGCAGTACTTC
CDR3aa: CASSLGGEGRYEQYF
j_gene: TRBJ2-7
abundance: .
v_gene: TRBV5-4
d_gene: TRBD2

CDR3nt: TGTGCCAGCAGTTTTCATACCCTCGGACAGGGTGAGGGATACGAGCAGTACTTC
CDR3aa: CASSFHTLGQGEGYEQYF
j_gene: TRBJ2-7
abundance: .
v_gene: TRBV28
d_gene: TRBD1

CDR3nt: TGTGCCAGTAGTGAGGGGGACAGTCGAGAGACCCAGTACTTC
CDR3aa: CASSEGDSRETQYF
j_gene: TRBJ2-5
abundance: .
v_gene: TRBV19
d_gene: TRBD1

CDR3nt: TGTGCCAGCTCACCATTGTCCACTTACGGAAACACCATATATTTT
CDR3aa: CASSPLSTYGNTIYF
j_gene: TRBJ1-3
abundance: .
v_gene: TRBV18
d_gene: .

CDR3nt: TGTGCCAGCAGTTTAGTAGGGGGCCCTGAAGCTTTCTTT
CDR3aa: CASSLVGGPEAFF
j_gene: TRBJ1-1
abundance: .
v_gene: TRBV12-3/TRBV12-4
d_gene: TRBD1

CDR3nt: TGTGCCAGCAGCTCGAGGACTAGCGGACAAGAGACCCAGTACTTC
CDR3aa: CASSSRTSGQETQYF
j_gene: TRBJ2-5
abundance: .
v_gene: TRBV7-2
d_gene: TRBD2

CDR3nt: TGCGCCAGCAGACTGGGTGGGGGCCCGAACACCGGGGAGCTGTTTTTT
CDR3aa: CASRLGGGPNTGELFF
j_gene: TRBJ2-2
abundance: .
v_gene: TRBV5-1
d_gene: .

CDR3nt: TGTGCCAGCACTTCCTTGGGGGCCTTCGGAGGCTACACCTTC
CDR3aa: CASTSLGAFGGYTF
j_gene: TRBJ1-2
abundance: many
v_gene: TRBV27
d_gene: .

CDR3nt: TGTGCCAGAAGACCCGGGACTAGCCGCTACGAGCAGTACTTC
CDR3aa: CARRPGTSRYEQYF
j_gene: TRBJ2-7
abundance: .
v_gene: TRBV5-3
d_gene: TRBD2

CDR3nt: TGTGCCAGCAGACAGGGGGGTACGCAGTATTTT
CDR3aa: CASRQGGTQYF
j_gene: TRBJ2-3
abundance: .
v_gene: TRBV28
d_gene: TRBD1

CDR3nt: TGTGCCAGCAGCCTGGAGTTGAGCTCTGGAAACACCATATATTTT
CDR3aa: CASSLELSSGNTIYF
j_gene: TRBJ1-3
abundance: .
v_gene: TRBV3-1/TRBV3-2
d_gene: .

CDR3nt: TGTGCCAGTAGTATAGGGGGAGGGAACACTGAAGCTTTCTTT
CDR3aa: CASSIGGGNTEAFF
j_gene: TRBJ1-1
abundance: once
v_gene: TRBV19
d_gene: .

CDR3nt: TGTGCCAGCTCACCGGGGGACAGACCCTACGAGCAGTACTTC
CDR3aa: CASSPGDRPYEQYF
j_gene: TRBJ2-7
abundance: .
v_gene: TRBV18
d_gene: TRBD1

CDR3nt: TGTGCCAGCAGTGACAGGACAGGGGGCGAAGCTTTCTTT
CDR3aa: CASSDRTGGEAFF
j_gene: TRBJ1-1
abundance: .
v_gene: TRBV6-4
d_gene: TRBD1

CDR3nt: TGCGCCAGCAGCCAGGGGGAACTAGCGCGCGAGCAGTACTTC
CDR3aa: CASSQGELAREQYF
j_gene: TRBJ2-7
abundance: .
v_gene: TRBV4-1
d_gene: TRBD2

CDR3nt: TGTGCCAGCAGCCCACAGGGGGAGGGGGCAGTAGGCTACACCTTC
CDR3aa: CASSPQGEGAVGYTF
j_gene: TRBJ1-2
abundance: .
v_gene: TRBV9
d_gene: TRBD1

CDR3nt: TGTGCCAGCTTGACGGGGGGAGCTGAAGCTTTCTTT
CDR3aa: CASLTGGAEAFF
j_gene: TRBJ1-1
abundance: .
v_gene: TRBV7-9
d_gene: .

CDR3nt: TGCGCCAACAGCTTGGTCTTCGATCAGCCCCAGCATTTT
CDR3aa: CANSLVFDQPQHF
j_gene: TRBJ1-5
abundance: .
v_gene: TRBV5-1
d_gene: .

CDR3nt: TGTGCCAGCAGCCAAGAGTTGAACTTGAACACTGAAGCTTTCTTT
CDR3aa: CASSQELNLNTEAFF
j_gene: TRBJ1-1
abundance: once
v_gene: TRBV3-1/TRBV3-2
d_gene: .

CDR3nt: TGTGCCTGGACCTTAGGGAGGCGATTTTATGAGCAGTTCTTC
CDR3aa: CAWTLGRRFYEQFF
j_gene: TRBJ2-1
abundance: .
v_gene: TRBV30
d_gene: .

CDR3nt: TGTGCCAGCAGCCAAACGTCGGGAGAGCAGTACTTC
CDR3aa: CASSQTSGEQYF
j_gene: TRBJ2-7
abundance: .
v_gene: TRBV3-1/TRBV3-2
d_gene: .

CDR3nt: TGCAGCGTCCCCAGGGTGACGGGGGAGCTGTTTTTT
CDR3aa: CSVPRVTGELFF
j_gene: TRBJ2-2
abundance: .
v_gene: TRBV29-1
d_gene: .

CDR3nt: TGTGCCAGCAGCCCCGCCGGACAGGGTGGAAACACCATATATTTT
CDR3aa: CASSPAGQGGNTIYF
j_gene: TRBJ1-3
abundance: .
v_gene: TRBV3-1/TRBV3-2
d_gene: TRBD1

CDR3nt: TGTGCCAGCAGCTTAAGGACCCGGGGGGGACTAGCCAAAAACATTCAGTACTTC
CDR3aa: CASSLRTRGGLAKNIQYF
j_gene: TRBJ2-4
abundance: .
v_gene: TRBV7-6
d_gene: TRBD2

CDR3nt: TGTGCCAGCAGCTTAGCAAGGGGGAAGTACAATGAGCAGTTCTTC
CDR3aa: CASSLARGKYNEQFF
j_gene: TRBJ2-1
abundance: .
v_gene: TRBV7-9
d_gene: .

CDR3nt: TGTGCCAGCAGCCAATATCCGACTAGCGGGTATAGCACAGATACGCAGTATTTT
CDR3aa: CASSQYPTSGYSTDTQYF
j_gene: TRBJ2-3
abundance: .
v_gene: TRBV7-2
d_gene: TRBD2

CDR3nt: TGTGCCAGCAGCTTCGGGACAGGCGGAGAAAAACTGTTTTTT
CDR3aa: CASSFGTGGEKLFF
j_gene: TRBJ1-4
abundance: .
v_gene: TRBV7-6
d_gene: TRBD1

CDR3nt: TGTGCCAGCAGCTTACCGGGACAGATTTATGGCTACACCTTC
CDR3aa: CASSLPGQIYGYTF
j_gene: TRBJ1-2
abundance: few
v_gene: TRBV7-2
d_gene: TRBD1

CDR3nt: TGTGCCAGCAGCCCATCTTGGGGCACTCGCAATGAGCAGTTCTTC
CDR3aa: CASSPSWGTRNEQFF
j_gene: TRBJ2-1
abundance: .
v_gene: TRBV3-1/TRBV3-2
d_gene: .

CDR3nt: TGTGCCAGCACTGCTAGCGGGGCAGGTGAGCAGTTCTTC
CDR3aa: CASTASGAGEQFF
j_gene: TRBJ2-1
abundance: .
v_gene: TRBV2
d_gene: TRBD2

CDR3nt: TGTGCCATCAGTGCGGCCAGGGGGGACGAGCAGTACTTC
CDR3aa: CAISAARGDEQYF
j_gene: TRBJ2-7
abundance: .
v_gene: TRBV10-3
d_gene: .